This T cell receptor beta chain derives from a study of blood T cell repertoires in COVID-19. Study-wide context: PBMCs, B-cell-depleted T cells, or T cells provided the cDNA or gDNA that made up the material.

Those who participated ranged in age from about 18 to 89 years and resided in roughly 26 US areas. Cohorts were assigned according to the clinical history that participants reported. Those designated as exposed participants met a COVID-19 case within 2 weeks before study entry. The data were produced by immunoSEQ multiplex PCR, yet TCRdb's version contains in-frame clones alone and is incomplete. This table holds fewer than 250,000 clones, 90% found once. Sample: PBMCs or T cells enriched from blood (not recorded which). This receptor was taken from a man aged 25-40 years who had been exposed to COVID-19.

CDR3 region: CASRSGTGELRAKNIQYF. For the CDR3, the DNA is TGTGCAAGTCGGTCCGGGACAGGGGAGTTGCGGGCCAAAAACATTCAGTACTTC. J is TRBJ2-4 and V is TRBV12-2; the table gives TRBD1 as D, unverified against the DNA. TRBV12-2 has pseudogene status. The CDR3 has 18 amino acids.